This T cell receptor beta chain was retrieved from a study of PD-L1 blockade in urothelial cancer. This CDR3 is 14 amino acids long. Germline CDR1 is SGHRS and CDR2 is YFSETQ. The ends were cut back, 0 bases at V and 4 bases at J, with 8 bases in the middle. TCRdb's copy holds only in-frame clones and misses some; the assay was immunoSEQ multiplex PCR. The profile shows 44,000 or so clones, roughly 86% of them singletons. J is TRBJ2-1 and V is TRBV5-1, with a weak D call TRBD1 (5 bases). The sequence was obtained from a man in his sixties or seventies with urothelial cancer. This material consisted of PBMCs, taken around atezolizumab (anti-PD-L1) treatment. The DNA of the CDR3 is TGCGCCAGCAGCTTGGGGGGCGCTTACAATGAGCAGTTCTTC. It codes for CASSLGGAYNEQFF.